One T cell receptor beta chain is described in this entry. The antigen remains unidentified. Different DNA sequences within this sample yield the same CDR3. PCR used 60 Vbeta primers and 13 Jbeta primers. Authors' methods: An analysis that came later counted tens of millions of unique TCR beta chains, approximately 12 million shared. Using immunoSEQ multiplex PCR, the repertoire was profiled, and TCRdb retains in-frame clones only, with some absent. D and trimming come from the DNA, and the V and J calls and clone size come from that table. In the table there are approximately 93,000 clones, 65% of which are singletons. The data belong to a study of cytomegalovirus exposure and HLA in healthy donors. Points from the study as a whole: 164 TCR beta chains were listed as cytomegalovirus-associated. A missense variant in DCLRE1C was later tied to TCR beta V- and J-gene trimming. Being productive about 90% or about 30% of the time was typical of most TCR beta V segments in an earlier analysis.

Germline V gene sequence: CDR1 LNHDA, CDR2 SQIVND (reference sequence). The CDR3 has 14 residues. Trimming cost V 4 bases and J 2 bases, with 12 bases left between them. The chain combines TRBV19 with TRBJ2-7, with D tentatively TRBD1 (6 bases). The receptor's source is a boy younger than 18 in good health and CMV-seropositive. Sequencing was performed on PBMCs. CDR3 protein: CASSNRAPPYEQYF. As DNA, the CDR3 is TGTGCCAGTAGTAACAGGGCCCCCCCCTACGAGCAGTACTTC.